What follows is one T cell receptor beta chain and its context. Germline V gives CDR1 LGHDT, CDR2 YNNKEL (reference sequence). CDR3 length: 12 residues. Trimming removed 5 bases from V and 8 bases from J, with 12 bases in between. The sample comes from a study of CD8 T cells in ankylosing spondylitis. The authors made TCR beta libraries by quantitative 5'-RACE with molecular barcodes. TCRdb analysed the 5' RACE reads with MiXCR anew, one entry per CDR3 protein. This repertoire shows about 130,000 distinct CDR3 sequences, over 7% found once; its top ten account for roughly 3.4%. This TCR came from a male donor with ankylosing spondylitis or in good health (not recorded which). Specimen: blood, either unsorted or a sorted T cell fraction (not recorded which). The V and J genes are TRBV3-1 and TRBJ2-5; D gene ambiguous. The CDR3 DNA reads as TGTGCCAGCAGCAAGACCCCGGCTACCCAGTACTTC. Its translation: CASSKTPATQYF.